Presented here are 26 T cell receptor beta chains from one specimen sequenced in a study of OX40 agonist ivuxolimab in advanced cancers. Repertoires were generated with immunoSEQ multiplex PCR, while TCRdb's copy carries only in-frame clones and drops some. The sample contains approximately 39,000 clones, nearly 90% of which appear only once. The source was CD4+ or CD8+ T cells sorted from blood, collected in a trial of the OX40 agonist ivuxolimab. These receptors all come from an adult with an advanced solid tumor such as melanoma, head and neck, liver or kidney cancer.

This sequence joins TRBV30 and TRBJ2-3; D is perhaps TRBD1 or TRBD2 (5 bases each). V was clipped by 3 bases and J by 2 bases, with 18 bases between them. The CDR3 covers 16 residues. CDR1 and CDR2 (germline): GTSNPN, SVGIG (reference sequence). The CDR3 DNA sequence: TGTGCCTGGAGCGACCTCGGGGCCCCCAACACAGATACGCAGTATTTT. Its translation: CAWSDLGAPNTDTQYF.

A few counts support this clone. V gene TRBV7-9 combines with J gene TRBJ1-1; D gene uncertain. This CDR3 contains 13 residues. Germline CDR1 reads SEHNR; CDR2 reads FQNEAQ (reference sequence). V lost 7 bases and J lost 0, with 9 bases in between. The chain's CDR3 is CASTINLNTEAFF. The CDR3 bases are TGTGCCAGCACCATTAACCTGAACACTGAAGCTTTCTTT. Complete variable domain (other parts from reference TRBV7-9 and TRBJ1-1): DTGVSQNPRHKITKRGQNVTFRCDPISEHNRLYWYRQTLGQGPEFLTYFQNEAQLEKSRLLSDRFSAERPKGSFSTLEIQRTEQGDSAMYLCASTINLNTEAFFGQGTRLTVV.

CDR3 nucleotide sequence: TGCGCCAGCAGCCGGTTAGGGGGGAATGAGCAGTTCTTC. It yields the protein CASSRLGGNEQFF. The rearrangement joins TRBV4-3 to TRBJ2-1; D tentatively fits TRBD1 or TRBD2 (6 bases each). V gave up 4 bases and J gave up 7 bases, with 11 bases separating them. Looked up from germline, CDR1 is LGHNA and CDR2 is YSLEER. The CDR3 loop spans 13 amino acids.

The J gene is TRBJ2-2, the V gene TRBV19, with TRBD2 as a possible D gene (6 bases). The CDR3 covers 17 residues. Germline V CDR1 and CDR2: LNHDA, SQIVND (reference sequence). Deletions cut 3 bases from V and 6 bases from J, with 20 bases between. CDR3 coding DNA: TGTGCCAGTAGTATGGGACTTCCAATGGGGGACCCCGGGGAGCTGTTTTTT. Its protein product is CASSMGLPMGDPGELFF.

The rearrangement joins TRBV30 to TRBJ2-7, with TRBD1 identical over 7 bases. Trimming removed 8 bases from V and 2 bases from J; junction bases left unmatched: 9. Germline V lookup: CDR1 GTSNPN, CDR2 SVGIG (reference sequence). CDR3 length: 13 amino acids. The CDR3 spells CARNGDSPYEQYF. Written as DNA, the CDR3 is TGTGCCCGGAATGGGGACAGCCCCTACGAGCAGTACTTC.

This clone was observed a single time. The rearrangement joins TRBV6-5 to TRBJ2-5; D gene unclear. The V gene lost 0 bases and the J gene lost 3 bases, with 11 bases spanning the gap. This CDR3 contains 15 residues. Germline V gene lookup returns CDR1 MNHEY and CDR2 SVGAGI. The CDR3 is CASSYSAAAEETQYF. For the CDR3, the DNA is TGTGCCAGCAGTTACTCCGCCGCCGCAGAAGAGACCCAGTACTTC.

The gene calls are TRBV7-2 and TRBJ2-3, with 7 bases matching TRBD1. V was pared by 1 base and J by 3 bases, with 7 bases of the junction left unmatched. CDR3 size: 16 residues. CDR1 and CDR2 from the germline V gene are SGHTA and FQGNSA. In nucleotides, the CDR3 is TGTGCCAGCAGCTTAGACCGACAGGGAAGGACAGATACGCAGTATTTT. Protein: CASSLDRQGRTDTQYF.

This clone was found once. V and J are TRBV28 and TRBJ1-2, with TRBD1 as a possible D gene (5 bases). The germline CDR1 and CDR2 sequences are MDHEN and SYDVKM. This CDR3 has 15 residues. V lost 5 bases, J lost 2 bases, and 15 bases lay in between. This CDR3 is CASSTDIRVNYGYTF. CDR3 nucleotides: TGTGCCAGCAGTACAGATATCAGGGTGAACTATGGCTACACCTTC.

J is TRBJ1-1 and V is TRBV18; TRBD1 might be the D (6 bases). CDR1 and CDR2 (germline): KGHSH, LQKENI. CDR3 size: 13 residues. The V end was cut by 5 bases, the J end by 4 bases, with 11 bases between. DNA of the CDR3: TGTGCCAGCTCAACAGGGTGGGGCACTGAAGCTTTCTTT. This codes for CASSTGWGTEAFF.

This chain links TRBV25-1 with TRBJ1-4; D may be TRBD1 (5 bases). The CDR3 extends over 11 amino acids. Looked up from germline, CDR1 is MGHDK and CDR2 is SYGVNS. Trimming took off 8 bases at V and 10 bases at J, with 11 bases between the two ends. The CDR3, as DNA: TGTGCCAGCTCCACGGGGGGAAAACTGTTTTTT. Translating gives CASSTGGKLFF.

The count of this clone is one. The chain links TRBV27 to TRBJ2-7; D might be TRBD2 (5 bases). This CDR3 has 15 amino acids. The V gene's germline CDR1 is MNHEY and CDR2 SMNVEV (reference sequence). Trimming left V 5 bases short and J 0 bases short, with 14 bases between. The CDR3 nucleotides are TGTGCCAGCAGTCCATACCTTAGCGACTCCTACGAGCAGTACTTC. It encodes CASSPYLSDSYEQYF.

In this sample, this clone turned up a few times. This chain joins TRBV10-3 and TRBJ2-2; no clear D gene. There are 12 residues in the CDR3. CDR1 and CDR2 from the germline V gene are ENHRY and SYGVKD. V lost 7 bases and J 4 bases, leaving 7 bases between the germline ends. The CDR3 loop reads CAITSVTGELFF. The CDR3 coding sequence is TGTGCCATCACGAGCGTCACCGGGGAGCTGTTTTTT.

V usage is TRBV4-1 and J usage is TRBJ2-4; D unclear. The CDR3 sequence is 15 residues long. Looked up from germline, CDR1 is MGHRA and CDR2 is YSYEKL. V lost 4 bases and J 2 bases, leaving 12 bases between the germline ends. CDR3 DNA sequence: TGCGCCAGCAGCCCTCAGGCCCTGCCCAAAAACATTCAGTACTTC. Protein sequence: CASSPQALPKNIQYF.

This chain connects TRBV10-3 to TRBJ2-7, with D hard to call. Trimming shortened V by 6 bases and J by 4 bases, and 7 bases separated the two germline ends. The length of the CDR3 is 11 residues. Germline loops: CDR1 ENHRY, CDR2 SYGVKD. The CDR3 region has the DNA TGTGCCATCAGGGAAGGGTACGAGCAGTACTTC. Protein: CAIREGYEQYF.

Of note for this clone: Only one base separates this from a far larger clonotype, so it likely reflects a read error. V gene TRBV5-4 combines with J gene TRBJ2-1; the match to TRBD2 covers 12 bases. With V trimmed by 4 bases and J by 7 bases, 12 bases remained unmatched. The length of the CDR3 is 17 residues. The germline CDR1 and CDR2 sequences are SGHNT and YYREEE (reference sequence). The CDR3 region is CASSASSLAGGRNEQFF. DNA for the CDR3: TGTGCCAGCAGCGCTTCCTCACTAGCGGGGGGAAGGAATGAGCAGTTCTTC.

V gene TRBV7-6 combines with J gene TRBJ2-1; 8 bases line up with TRBD1. Germline loops: CDR1 SGHVS, CDR2 FNYEAQ. CDR3 size: 14 residues. The ends lost 6 bases at V and 2 bases at J; junction bases unmatched: 3. This CDR3 is CASSGTGAYNEQFF. The CDR3 DNA reads TGTGCCAGCAGTGGGACAGGTGCCTACAATGAGCAGTTCTTC.

This clone was counted once. V is TRBV29-1 and J is TRBJ2-3; 12 nucleotides match TRBD2. V trimming: 3 bases; J trimming: 0 bases; junction bases outside the gene matches: 10. The CDR3 length is 18 residues. The germline gives CDR1 SQVTM, CDR2 ANQGSEA. In DNA form, the CDR3 reads TGCAGCGTTGAGGGTACTAGCGGGGGGCCCCCTAGCACAGATACGCAGTATTTT. Its translation is CSVEGTSGGPPSTDTQYF.

This rearrangement joins TRBV28 to TRBJ1-3; D is uncertain. The CDR3 totals 16 residues. The V and J ends lost 5 bases and 0 bases respectively, with 14 bases between them. Germline V lookup: CDR1 MDHEN, CDR2 SYDVKM. The CDR3 coding sequence is TGTGCCAGCAGTCGTGAGACATCCTACTCTGGAAACACCATATATTTT. Translated: CASSRETSYSGNTIYF.

V is TRBV27 and J is TRBJ2-5; D gene uncertain. The CDR3 spans 14 residues. V was cut by 2 bases and J by 5 bases, with 12 bases left in between. The germline V gene encodes CDR1 MNHEY and CDR2 SMNVEV (reference sequence). The CDR3 nucleotides read TGTGCCAGCAGTTTAGTAGTAGGCTTGGAGACCCAGTACTTC. It yields the protein CASSLVVGLETQYF.

J is TRBJ2-3 and V is TRBV4-1; D gene ambiguous. Trimming stripped 1 base from V and 0 bases from J, with 11 bases between. Germline V gene data show CDR1 as MGHRA and CDR2 as YSYEKL. The CDR3 has 16 amino acids. This CDR3 is CASSQVNSPSTDTQYF. CDR3 nucleotide sequence: TGCGCCAGCAGCCAAGTAAATTCCCCTAGCACAGATACGCAGTATTTT.

The rearrangement links TRBV23-1 to TRBJ1-1; D unresolved. TRBV23-1 falls under the ORF class, with uncertain function. There are 14 residues in the CDR3. The V and J ends lost 4 bases and 0 bases respectively, with 9 bases between them. The CDR3 region has the DNA TGCGCCAGCAGTCTCGGCACCTTGAACACTGAAGCTTTCTTT. Protein sequence: CASSLGTLNTEAFF.

V usage is TRBV4-3 and J usage is TRBJ2-5; tentatively, D is TRBD2 (6 bases). The V end lost 1 base, the J end lost 7 bases, and 19 bases lay between the germline ends. Germline lookup yields CDR1 LGHNA and CDR2 YSLEER. The CDR3 contains 16 residues. The CDR3, as DNA: TGCGCCAGCAGCCAAGCATTTGAGGACTACTTTGGGACCCAGTACTTC. This codes for CASSQAFEDYFGTQYF.

The chain joins TRBV5-1 to TRBJ2-5, with D perhaps matching TRBD1 or TRBD2 (5 bases each). This CDR3 contains 12 residues. Germline V CDR1 and CDR2: SGHRS, YFSETQ. The V gene lost 4 bases and the J gene lost 3 bases, with 7 bases spanning the gap. The CDR3 loop is CASSMGEETQYF. CDR3 DNA sequence: TGCGCCAGCAGCATGGGGGAAGAGACCCAGTACTTC.

This clone occurred once. The CDR3 is CASSFSSKRYSNQPQHF. Here the CDR3 DNA reads TGTGCCAGCAGCTTCAGTTCTAAGCGTTATAGCAATCAGCCCCAGCATTTT. The chain is built from TRBV7-8 and TRBJ1-5, with no clear D. CDR1 is SGHVS, CDR2 FQNEAQ, per germline. The CDR3 extends over 17 amino acids. Trimming pared 3 bases from V and 0 bases from J, leaving 15 bases between. The whole variable domain, remainder taken from reference TRBV7-8 and TRBJ1-5, is GAGVSQSPRYKVAKRGQDVALRCDPISGHVSLFWYQQALGQGPEFLTYFQNEAQLDKSGLPSDRFFAERPEGSVSTLKIQRTQQEDSAVYLCASSFSSKRYSNQPQHFGDGTRLSIL.

This chain uses TRBV19 with TRBJ2-2; 8 bases match TRBD2. CDR3 length: 15 amino acids. J gave up 5 bases and V 5 bases, and 7 bases lay outside the gene matches. Per germline, CDR1 LNHDA and CDR2 SQIVND (reference sequence). The CDR3 region is CASSPLAGGTGELFF. The CDR3 DNA follows: TGTGCCAGTAGTCCTCTAGCGGGTGGGACCGGGGAGCTGTTTTTT.

The genes are TRBV4-1 and TRBJ2-1; 7 bases fit TRBD2. CDR3 length: 15 residues. V lost 4 bases, J lost 3 bases, and 6 bases stayed unmatched. Looked up from germline, CDR1 is MGHRA and CDR2 is YSYEKL. DNA for the CDR3: TGCGCCAGCAGCCTATCGGGCGGGGGCTACAATGAGCAGTTCTTC. Translation gives CASSLSGGGYNEQFF.